This T cell receptor beta chain was recovered during a study of blood T cell repertoires in COVID-19. Trimming took 4 bases from V and 5 from J; bases not matched to a gene: 9. Germline-derived CDR1 and CDR2 are SGHRS and YFSETQ. This CDR3 has 15 residues. TCRdb's copy holds only in-frame clones and misses some; the assay was immunoSEQ multiplex PCR. The table has over 150,000 clones, roughly 84% seen once; the top ten hold roughly 3.2%. The chain joins TRBV5-1 to TRBJ2-5; TRBD1 matches 9 bases. Input material: PBMCs or T cells enriched from blood (not recorded which). The receptor was derived from a woman between 25 and 40 years old who had recovered from COVID-19. The DNA of the CDR3 is TGCGCCAGCAGCAGAGGACAGGGGAATGGGGAGACCCAGTACTTC. As protein: CASSRGQGNGETQYF.